These 23 T cell receptor beta chains were all obtained from the same sample, sequenced in a study of blood T cell repertoires in COVID-19. Only in-frame clones appear in the TCRdb table, and some are missing; sequencing was by immunoSEQ multiplex PCR. This table holds approximately 350,000 clones, about 90% found once. The specimen sequenced was peripheral blood. These receptors originate from a middle-aged man with acute or convalescent COVID-19.

The chain links TRBV10-3 to TRBJ1-2; TRBD1 matches at 9 bases. This CDR3 region has 16 residues. CDR1 is ENHRY, CDR2 SYGVKD, per germline. J lost 2 bases, V lost 4 bases, and 8 bases had no gene match. The CDR3 nucleotides read TGTGCCATCAGTGCATCAACCGGACAGGGGAACTATGGCTACACCTTC. Residues: CAISASTGQGNYGYTF.

CDR3 sequence: CASSPPTTGLHEQYF. CDR3 bases: TGTGCCAGCAGCCCCCCCACGACAGGGCTCCACGAGCAGTACTTC. J is TRBJ2-7 and V is TRBV3-1 (or the pseudogene TRBV3-2); 7 nucleotides align to TRBD1. Germline V gene lookup returns CDR1 LGHDT and CDR2 YNNKEL (reference sequence). The CDR3 extends over 15 amino acids. J gave up 5 bases and V 4 bases, and 11 bases lay outside the gene matches.

About this clone itself: This specimen includes other DNA sequences encoding the same CDR3. The chain is built from TRBV19 and TRBJ2-7, with 7 bases matching TRBD2. The germline V gene encodes CDR1 LNHDA and CDR2 SQIVND (reference sequence). The CDR3 runs to 14 residues. V shed 3 bases and J 2 bases; nucleotides not matched to a gene: 4. The CDR3: CASSMGAGTYEQYF. CDR3 coding DNA: TGTGCCAGTAGTATGGGAGCGGGAACCTACGAGCAGTACTTC.

The chain carries TRBV28 and TRBJ2-5, with 7 nucleotides matching TRBD1. Germline loops: CDR1 MDHEN, CDR2 SYDVKM. There are 14 residues in the CDR3. With 5 bases clipped from V and 4 bases from J, the junction kept 7 bases outside the gene matches. The CDR3: CASSPGQVGETQYF. CDR3 coding DNA: TGTGCCAGCAGTCCCGGACAGGTAGGAGAGACCCAGTACTTC.

The chain is built from TRBV18 and TRBJ2-5, with 8 bases that match TRBD1. The CDR3 extends over 17 amino acids. Trimming at V came to 6 bases and at J to 4 bases, leaving 16 bases not matched to a gene. Germline lookup yields CDR1 KGHSH and CDR2 LQKENI. The CDR3 loop reads CASSQSPIGQGLETQYF. In DNA, the CDR3 is TGTGCCAGCTCCCAATCTCCTATCGGACAGGGCTTAGAGACCCAGTACTTC. Full variable domain (outside the CDR3, taken from reference TRBV18 and TRBJ2-5): NAGVMQNPRHLVRRRGQEARLRCSPMKGHSHVYWYRQLPEEGLKFMVYLQKENIIDESGMPKERFSAEFPKEGPSILRIQQVVRGDSAAYFCASSQSPIGQGLETQYFGPGTRLLVL.

This rearrangement joins TRBV11-2 to TRBJ2-1; 12 bases map to TRBD2. This CDR3 region has 15 residues. Germline V CDR1 and CDR2: SGHAT, FQNNGV. V lost 5 bases to trimming and J lost 6 bases; unmatched junction nucleotides: 5. The CDR3 sequence: CASSPSGGAFNEQFF. The CDR3 region has the DNA TGTGCCAGCAGCCCTAGCGGGGGGGCCTTCAATGAGCAGTTCTTC.

The chain employs TRBV30 and TRBJ2-5; D is perhaps TRBD2 (5 bases). Germline V CDR1 and CDR2: GTSNPN, SVGIG (reference sequence). V was pared by 5 bases and J by 5 bases, with 9 bases between. CDR3 length equals 11 residues. CDR3 sequence (DNA): TGTGCCTGGGGCGGCGGGGAGACCCAGTACTTC. It codes for CAWGGGETQYF.

This clone was detected only once. The CDR3 loop reads CASSFTGTSVEQFF. CDR3 in DNA: TGTGCCAGCAGCTTCACCGGGACTAGCGTTGAGCAGTTCTTC. The chain uses TRBV7-3 and TRBJ2-1, with 10 bases aligning to TRBD2. The V segment lost 3 bases and the J segment 9 bases; nucleotides outside the gene matches: 5. The CDR3 has 14 residues. Looked up from germline, CDR1 is SGHTA and CDR2 is FQGTGA.

This sequence joins TRBV6-5 and TRBJ2-2; 10 positions agree with TRBD2. V dropped 0 bases and J dropped 7; count of bases not matched to a gene: 5. Germline assignment: CDR1 MNHEY and CDR2 SVGAGI. The CDR3 runs to 16 residues. The CDR3 DNA is TGTGCCAGCAGTTACTCCAGCGGGAGGGCCGTCGGGGAGCTGTTTTTT. This translates into CASSYSSGRAVGELFF.

The chain combines TRBV5-1 with TRBJ2-3; 13 bases map to TRBD2. The V gene end was trimmed by 0 bases and the J gene end by 5 bases; junction bases not matched to a gene: 6. This CDR3 is 17 amino acids long. Looked up from germline, CDR1 is SGHRS and CDR2 is YFSETQ. For the CDR3, the DNA is TGCGCCAGCAGCTTGGGACTAGCGGGGGGATGGGGAGATACGCAGTATTTT. Translation: CASSLGLAGGWGDTQYF.

This clone has at least ten counts. This sequence joins TRBV5-1 and TRBJ2-3; a possible D gene is TRBD2 (6 bases). The V and J ends lost 0 bases and 0 bases respectively, with 11 bases between them. This CDR3 contains 16 residues. CDR1 SGHRS and CDR2 YFSETQ come from the germline V gene. CDR3 sequence reads: CASSLGLALSTDTQYF. CDR3 coding DNA: TGCGCCAGCAGCTTGGGGCTAGCGCTTAGCACAGATACGCAGTATTTT.

This sequence joins TRBV7-3 and TRBJ2-1; TRBD2 matches 7 bases. This CDR3 has 17 residues. In germline, CDR1 is SGHTA, CDR2 FQGTGA. V dropped 5 bases and J dropped 6; count of bases not matched to a gene: 16. In DNA, the CDR3 is TGTGCCAGCAGCCCAGGAGGTGGGAGGGCAGCGGGCAATGAGCAGTTCTTC. It translates to CASSPGGGRAAGNEQFF.

The V and J genes are TRBV7-3 and TRBJ1-5; D is possibly TRBD1 (5 bases). The CDR3 has 13 residues. V was clipped by 5 bases and J by 4 bases, with 9 bases between them. Per germline, CDR1 SGHTA and CDR2 FQGTGA. The chain's CDR3 is CASSRGVNQPQHF. The CDR3 coding sequence is TGTGCCAGCAGCCGGGGGGTTAATCAGCCCCAGCATTTT.

This clone was seen more than once but under ten times. This sequence joins TRBV27 and TRBJ2-7; no clear D. Trimming shortened V by 7 bases and J by 7 bases, and 17 bases separated the two germline ends. The germline CDR1 and CDR2 sequences are MNHEY and SMNVEV (reference sequence). CDR3 length equals 13 residues. This CDR3 is CASTISAAREQYF. Here the CDR3 DNA reads TGTGCCAGCACTATCAGCGCCGCGAGGGAGCAGTACTTC.

The rearrangement links TRBV11-3 to TRBJ2-7, with 16 nucleotides matching TRBD2. Trimming at V came to 3 bases and at J to 0 bases, leaving 2 bases not matched to a gene. The germline V gene has CDR1 SGHNT and CDR2 YENEEA. CDR3 size: 17 residues. CDR3 coding DNA: TGTGCCAGCAGCTTGGGACTAGCGGGAGGGGACTCCTACGAGCAGTACTTC. Translating gives CASSLGLAGGDSYEQYF.

This chain connects TRBV28 to TRBJ2-1; D is unclear. Trimming removed 5 bases at V and 8 bases at J, with 4 bases between. The CDR3 totals 10 residues. Per germline, CDR1 MDHEN and CDR2 SYDVKM. CDR3 DNA: TGTGCCAGCAGTCTAGATGAGCAGTTCTTC. Protein: CASSLDEQFF.

Regarding this clone: An end of the junction does not agree with germline; a read error may underlie this. The chain links TRBV2 to TRBJ2-1, with D possibly being TRBD2 (7 bases). Per the germline V gene, CDR1 is SNHLY and CDR2 is FYNNEI. The CDR3 is made up of 17 amino acids. In nucleotides, the CDR3 is TGTGCCAGCAGTGATGTCAGGAGTGGGGGAGGGGGTGTCCCTAGGCTCTTC. Translated: CASSDVRSGGGGVPRLF.

The chain links TRBV9 to TRBJ2-1, with 7 bases identical to TRBD2. This CDR3 comprises 14 residues. Per the germline V gene, CDR1 is SGDLS and CDR2 is YYNGEE. With V trimmed by 0 bases and J by 6 bases, 3 bases remained unmatched. CDR3 nucleotide sequence: TGTGCCAGCAGCGTAGCCAGCGGGATCAATGAGCAGTTCTTC. Protein sequence: CASSVASGINEQFF.

The chain carries TRBV6-5 and TRBJ1-2; TRBD1 matches 8 bases. This CDR3 is built from 13 residues. Trimming removed 6 bases from V and 6 bases from J; junction bases left unmatched: 6. Per the germline V gene, CDR1 is MNHEY and CDR2 is SVGAGI. CDR3 loop: CASSSDRAHGYTF. In DNA form, the CDR3 reads TGTGCCAGCAGCTCGGACAGGGCTCATGGCTACACCTTC.

This chain connects TRBV13 to TRBJ2-1; the D gene is possibly TRBD1 (6 bases). This CDR3 spans 14 amino acids. The V gene's germline CDR1 is PRHDT and CDR2 FYEKMQ (reference sequence). V lost 1 base and J lost 7, with 11 bases in between. As DNA, the CDR3 is TGTGCCAGCAGCTTAGCCCTAAGGGGGAATGAGCAGTTCTTC. Translated: CASSLALRGNEQFF.

This chain links TRBV19 with TRBJ2-7, with TRBD2 matching 9 bases. V was pared by 4 bases and J by 2 bases, with 6 bases of the junction left unmatched. The CDR3 consists of 15 residues. CDR1 is LNHDA, CDR2 SQIVND, per germline (reference sequence). The CDR3 coding sequence is TGTGCCAGTAGTAGTAGCGGGGGAAACCCCTACGAGCAGTACTTC. Encoded protein: CASSSSGGNPYEQYF.

This rearrangement joins TRBV19 to TRBJ2-5; 13 bases agree with TRBD2. Losses at the gene ends were 5 bases for V and 7 bases for J; bases not matched to a gene: 7. The CDR3 totals 15 residues. Germline CDR1 and CDR2: LNHDA and SQIVND (reference sequence). The CDR3 DNA reads as TGTGCCAGTAGTGTAACTAGCGGGGGGGCTGGGACCCAGTACTTC. Its protein product is CASSVTSGGAGTQYF.

V gene TRBV2 combines with J gene TRBJ2-7; no clear D. CDR3 length: 13 residues. CDR1 is SNHLY and CDR2 is FYNNEI in the germline V gene. V shed 8 bases and J shed 7 bases, with 18 bases lying between them. The CDR3 loop is CASSAGNFREQYF. The CDR3 nucleotides read TGTGCCAGCTCGGCAGGAAACTTTAGGGAGCAGTACTTC.